Shown below are 24 T cell receptor beta chains from a single sample sequenced in a study of identical twins. TCRdb analysed the 5' RACE reads with MiXCR anew, one entry per CDR3 protein. The table includes 460,000 or so distinct CDR3 sequences, around 14% detected once. The sample was also reused in another study, on yellow fever vaccine responses in identical twins.

The sample consisted of CD4+ T cells sorted from blood. The receptor source for this set is a woman aged 18-29 years in good health.

This clonotype was observed a handful of times. V is TRBV5-6 and J is TRBJ2-1; D is tentatively TRBD1 or TRBD2 (6 bases each). This CDR3 comprises 18 residues. Per germline, CDR1 SGHDT and CDR2 YYEEEE. The ends were cut back, 2 bases at V and 9 bases at J, with 27 bases in the middle. The CDR3 sequence is CASSLGLLARGVPGEQFF. The CDR3 nucleotides are TGTGCCAGCAGCTTAGGACTTTTGGCTAGGGGGGTTCCGGGTGAGCAGTTCTTC.

This clonotype turned up a few times. The rearrangement joins TRBV3-1 to TRBJ2-1; 10 bases fit TRBD2. The junction had 15 bases not matched to a gene; V was cut back by 6 bases and J by 4 bases. Germline V lookup: CDR1 LGHDT, CDR2 YNNKEL (reference sequence). CDR3 length: 18 residues. The CDR3 protein is CASSPYRDSGRQYNEQFF. DNA for the CDR3: TGTGCCAGCAGTCCATACAGGGATAGCGGGAGGCAATACAATGAGCAGTTCTTC.

The chain carries TRBV7-6 and TRBJ1-1; a weak D match, TRBD1 (6 bases). Trimming removed 0 bases from V and 4 bases from J, with 15 bases in between. The CDR3 loop spans 16 amino acids. CDR1 and CDR2 from the germline V gene are SGHVS and FNYEAQ. DNA of the CDR3: TGTGCCAGCAGCTTAGCGAGGCAGGGAGGGGGCACTGAAGCTTTCTTT. It is translated as CASSLARQGGGTEAFF.

This clonotype was seen repeatedly, ten times or more. The chain carries TRBV19 and TRBJ2-5; D perhaps matches TRBD1 (6 bases). Per germline, CDR1 LNHDA and CDR2 SQIVND (reference sequence). The CDR3 is 13 amino acids. As DNA, the CDR3 is TGTGCAACTACCCCAGGGGCCGGAGAGACCCAGTACTTC. It yields the protein CATTPGAGETQYF.

This clonotype occurred many times. A junction end diverges from the germline sequence, so it may reflect a read error. This chain joins TRBV2 and TRBJ1-4; D possibly corresponds to TRBD1 (5 bases). Looked up from germline, CDR1 is SNHLY and CDR2 is FYNNEI. This CDR3 is built from 13 residues. The DNA for the CDR3 is TGTGCCGGCAGACAGACCTATAATGAAAAACTGTTTTTT. Translation gives CAGRQTYNEKLFF. The complete variable domain, with remaining parts taken from reference TRBV2 and TRBJ1-4, reads EPEVTQTPSHQVTQMGQEVILRCVPISNHLYFYWYRQILGQKVEFLVSFYNNEISEKSEIFDDQFSVERPDGSNFTLKIRSTKLEDSAMYFCAGRQTYNEKLFFGSGTQLSVL.

The chain employs TRBV9 and TRBJ1-5; D is possibly TRBD1 (5 bases). CDR1 and CDR2 from the germline V gene are SGDLS and YYNGEE. The CDR3 sequence is 14 residues long. V was trimmed by 4 bases and J by 3 bases, leaving 11 bases between them. Here the CDR3 reads CASSRRGNNQPQHF. The CDR3 coding sequence is TGTGCCAGCAGCCGGCGGGGGAACAATCAGCCCCAGCATTTT.

The chain employs TRBV5-1 and TRBJ2-2; 11 bases align to TRBD1. The CDR3 consists of 16 residues. Germline V gene data show CDR1 as SGHRS and CDR2 as YFSETQ. V lost 4 bases to trimming and J lost 4 bases; unmatched junction nucleotides: 6. CDR3 protein: CASSTGQGASTGELFF. As DNA, the CDR3 is TGCGCCAGCAGCACCGGACAGGGGGCTAGCACCGGGGAGCTGTTTTTT.

J is TRBJ2-7 and V is TRBV29-1; TRBD1 aligns across 9 bases. The CDR3 length is 12 residues. Trimming at V came to 7 bases and at J to 5 bases, leaving 6 bases not matched to a gene. Germline assignment: CDR1 SQVTM and CDR2 ANQGSEA. DNA of the CDR3: TGCAGCGCCATGACAGGGGGTAACGAGCAGTACTTC. Encoded protein: CSAMTGGNEQYF.

This clonotype showed up many times. The chain employs TRBV28 and TRBJ2-1; the match to TRBD2 covers 9 bases. CDR3 length: 20 amino acids. CDR1 MDHEN and CDR2 SYDVKM come from the germline V gene. The junction had 14 bases not matched to a gene; V was cut back by 1 base and J by 1 base. The CDR3 bases are TGTGCCAGCAGTTTATCGCCCTCCGGTAGCGGGAGATTGTCCTACAATGAGCAGTTCTTC. Translated: CASSLSPSGSGRLSYNEQFF.

This clonotype showed up just a few times. The chain uses TRBV7-3 and TRBJ2-3, with 7 bases lining up with TRBD2. CDR3 length: 15 amino acids. With 4 bases clipped from V and 3 bases from J, the junction kept 7 bases outside the gene matches. Per germline, CDR1 SGHTA and CDR2 FQGTGA. The CDR3 bases are TGTGCCAGCAGCTCCTCAGCGGGACGTACAGATACGCAGTATTTT. Translation gives CASSSSAGRTDTQYF.

The chain combines TRBV2 with TRBJ2-2; 9 nucleotides line up with TRBD1. Trimming removed 6 bases from V and 6 bases from J; junction bases left unmatched: 8. The CDR3 has 15 amino acids. The germline V gene has CDR1 SNHLY and CDR2 FYNNEI. The CDR3 DNA reads TGTGCCAGCAGAAACCCGACAGGGGGGTCCGGGGAGCTGTTTTTT. It is translated as CASRNPTGGSGELFF.

This clonotype was counted ten times or more. The chain recombines TRBV5-6 with TRBJ1-1; no firm D call. The CDR3 runs to 13 residues. With 1 base removed from V and 0 bases from J, the gap between germline ends came to 4 bases. Germline CDR1 is SGHDT and CDR2 is YYEEEE. This chain's CDR3 is CASSLSMNTEAFF. CDR3 sequence (DNA): TGTGCCAGCAGCTTGTCAATGAACACTGAAGCTTTCTTT. Full variable domain (missing parts from reference TRBV5-6 and TRBJ1-1): DAGVTQSPTHLIKTRGQQVTLRCSPKSGHDTVSWYQQALGQGPQFIFQYYEEEERQRGNFPDRFSGHQFPNYSSELNVNALLLGDSALYLCASSLSMNTEAFFGQGTRLTVV.

This clonotype showed up just a few times. J is TRBJ2-7 and V is TRBV29-1, with D perhaps matching TRBD1 or TRBD2 (6 bases each). V shed 7 bases and J shed 4 bases, with 11 bases lying between them. The CDR3 runs 11 residues. The germline CDR1 and CDR2 sequences are SQVTM and ANQGSEA. CDR3: CSATGAYEQYF. CDR3 in DNA: TGCAGCGCCACGGGGGCGTACGAGCAGTACTTC.

The rearrangement links TRBV29-1 to TRBJ2-7, with 11 nucleotides matching TRBD1. Germline V gives CDR1 SQVTM, CDR2 ANQGSEA. The V segment lost 3 bases and the J segment 7 bases; nucleotides outside the gene matches: 5. This CDR3 comprises 13 residues. Written as DNA, the CDR3 is TGCAGCGTTGAGGGACAGGGGGTCTATGAGCAGTACTTC. It codes for CSVEGQGVYEQYF.

This clonotype was observed a single time. This chain uses TRBV20-1 with TRBJ2-5, with 10 positions matching TRBD2. With 6 bases clipped from V and 4 bases from J, the junction kept 5 bases outside the gene matches. The CDR3 loop spans 13 amino acids. Germline V lookup: CDR1 DFQATT, CDR2 SNEGSKA (reference sequence). CDR3 protein: CSAKLAGLETQYF. CDR3 in DNA: TGCAGTGCCAAACTAGCGGGGCTAGAGACCCAGTACTTC.

This clonotype appeared a few times. The chain uses TRBV27 and TRBJ1-4; TRBD1 aligns across 7 bases. Trimming removed 4 bases from V and 11 bases from J; junction bases left unmatched: 19. This CDR3 is 17 amino acids long. Per germline, CDR1 MNHEY and CDR2 SMNVEV (reference sequence). Written as DNA, the CDR3 is TGTGCCAGCAGTTCCGTTGGGGACAGATCCTCCGGGGAGAAACTGTTTTTT. Residues: CASSSVGDRSSGEKLFF.

The chain combines TRBV7-9 with TRBJ1-2; maybe TRBD1 (5 bases). The ends were cut back, 5 bases at V and 6 bases at J, with 16 bases in the middle. Germline CDR1 SEHNR, CDR2 FQNEAQ (reference sequence). This CDR3 has 14 residues. The CDR3 is CASSPPGREDGYTF. The DNA for the CDR3 is TGTGCCAGCAGCCCTCCGGGCAGGGAAGATGGCTACACCTTC.

This chain joins TRBV24-1 and TRBJ1-5; a weak D match, TRBD1 (5 bases). CDR1 and CDR2 from the germline V gene are KGHDR and SFDVKD. With 3 bases removed from V and 4 bases from J, the gap between germline ends came to 18 bases. The CDR3 contains 17 residues. The CDR3 DNA is TGTGCCACCAGTGATAGCCGAAGGGGCGAGGATAATCAGCCCCAGCATTTT. Protein product: CATSDSRRGEDNQPQHF.

The chain recombines TRBV9 with TRBJ2-7; a weak D match, TRBD2 (6 bases). This CDR3 contains 15 residues. The V end was cut by 2 bases, the J end by 2 bases, with 14 bases between. Germline V gene data show CDR1 as SGDLS and CDR2 as YYNGEE. The CDR3 sequence is CASSVLGGYPYEQYF. The CDR3 region has the DNA TGTGCCAGCAGCGTTTTGGGGGGATACCCCTACGAGCAGTACTTC.

The rearrangement joins TRBV15 to TRBJ1-4; 7 nucleotides agree with TRBD1. Germline lookup yields CDR1 LNHNV and CDR2 YYDKDF (reference sequence). The CDR3 consists of 16 residues. The trim removed 3 bases at V and 3 bases at J, leaving 7 bases unmatched. CDR3 nucleotides: TGTGCCACCAGCAGGGTCCCGACAGGGCCTAATGAAAAACTGTTTTTT. Amino acids: CATSRVPTGPNEKLFF.

This clonotype was seen many times. The chain combines TRBV5-1 with TRBJ2-2; 9 bases align to TRBD1. The CDR3 contains 15 residues. Germline V CDR1 and CDR2: SGHRS, YFSETQ. V was clipped by 9 bases and J by 7 bases; unmatched bases: 13. In DNA, the CDR3 is TGCGCCACACGACCTGACACAGGGGGCAACGGGGAGCTGTTTTTT. Translated: CATRPDTGGNGELFF.

This clonotype was seen a handful of times. This chain's CDR3 is CASSEIERGGLYEQYF. Written as DNA, the CDR3 is TGTGCCAGCAGTGAAATCGAGCGGGGGGGGTTGTACGAGCAGTACTTC. J is TRBJ2-7 and V is TRBV25-1; 10 nucleotides agree with TRBD2. The germline CDR1 and CDR2 sequences are MGHDK and SYGVNS. The CDR3 loop spans 16 amino acids. V dropped 2 bases and J dropped 4; count of bases not matched to a gene: 8.

The chain has TRBV6-2 or TRBV6-3 and TRBJ2-7; D is possibly TRBD1 or TRBD2 (5 bases each). Germline V gives CDR1 MNHEY, CDR2 SVGEGT. V lost 10 bases, J lost 0 bases, and 16 bases lay in between. The CDR3 length is 14 residues. CDR3 DNA: TGTGCCACCACGTTATGGGGGAACTCCTACGAGCAGTACTTC. Amino acid sequence: CATTLWGNSYEQYF.

Here the CDR3 reads CASSPRTDSSGANVLTF. Written as DNA, the CDR3 is TGCGCCAGCAGCCCCAGGACAGATAGCTCTGGGGCCAACGTCCTGACTTTC. The chain recombines TRBV5-1 with TRBJ2-6; perhaps TRBD1 as D (6 bases). The CDR3 is made up of 17 amino acids. The V end lost 4 bases, the J end lost 0 bases, and 14 bases lay between the germline ends. The germline gives CDR1 SGHRS, CDR2 YFSETQ.